These 24 T cell receptor beta chains originate from one sample sequenced in a study of identical twins. Each CDR3 protein is one row after TCRdb ran MiXCR on the 5' RACE reads. The sample contains 1.5 million to 2 million distinct CDR3 sequences, less than 35% of which appear only once. The sample consisted of cord blood. The source of these receptors is a newborn girl in good health.

The rearrangement links TRBV3-1 to TRBJ1-4; D gene ambiguous. V was clipped by 0 bases and J by 7 bases, with 6 bases between them. Germline values: CDR1 LGHDT, CDR2 YNNKEL (reference sequence). There are 13 residues in the CDR3. CDR3 loop: CASSQDWTEKLFF. The CDR3 DNA sequence: TGTGCCAGCAGCCAAGATTGGACTGAAAAACTGTTTTTT.

Turning to this clonotype: Just one base apart from a much larger clone, this may be a read error. The J gene is TRBJ2-5, the V gene TRBV29-1; no clear D. V lost 4 bases and J lost 2, with 5 bases in between. Germline V gene data show CDR1 as SQVTM and CDR2 as ANQGSEA. This CDR3 is 11 amino acids long. CDR3 coding DNA: TGCAGCGTTGCCAAACAAGAGACCCAGTACTTC. Its translation: CSVAKQETQYF.

This clonotype came up a few times. The CDR3 sequence: CASSRDQGAEAFF. CDR3 coding DNA: TGCGCCAGCAGCCGGGACCAAGGCGCTGAAGCTTTCTTT. The V gene is TRBV5-1, the J gene TRBJ1-1, with a tentative D call TRBD1 (5 bases). This CDR3 spans 13 amino acids. V was shortened by 4 bases and J by 6 bases, with 13 bases between the two germline ends. In germline, CDR1 is SGHRS, CDR2 YFSETQ.

CDR3 loop: CASSQMETEAFF. The CDR3, as DNA: TGTGCCAGCAGCCAAATGGAGACTGAAGCTTTCTTT. The gene calls are TRBV16 and TRBJ1-1, with D unresolved. The length of the CDR3 is 12 residues. Trimming removed 2 bases from V and 5 bases from J, with 6 bases in between. Germline V gives CDR1 KGHSY, CDR2 FQNENV.

The V call is TRBV10-3, the J call TRBJ2-3, with 8 bases matching TRBD2. V gave up 4 bases and J gave up 0 bases; unmatched junction bases: 3. CDR3 length equals 15 residues. Germline lookup yields CDR1 ENHRY and CDR2 SYGVKD. CDR3 coding DNA: TGTGCCATCAGTGCCCGGGGGGGGAGCACAGATACGCAGTATTTT. This sequence encodes CAISARGGSTDTQYF.

The V and J genes are TRBV7-9 and TRBJ2-7; perhaps TRBD2 as D (6 bases). V was trimmed by 3 bases and J by 7 bases, leaving 22 bases between them. Germline assignment: CDR1 SEHNR and CDR2 FQNEAQ (reference sequence). The CDR3 has 16 residues. The CDR3 is CASSFQTGGAYNEQYF. CDR3 DNA: TGTGCCAGCAGCTTTCAGACCGGGGGAGCCTACAATGAGCAGTACTTC.

This clonotype has a handful of counts. The V gene is TRBV20-1, the J gene TRBJ2-5; 11 bases align to TRBD2. The CDR3 covers 13 residues. J was trimmed by 5 bases and V by 6 bases; bases with no gene match: 5. Germline CDR1 and CDR2: DFQATT and SNEGSKA (reference sequence). The CDR3 sequence: CSAQTSGTETQYF. CDR3 nucleotide sequence: TGCAGTGCACAGACTAGCGGGACCGAGACCCAGTACTTC.

This clonotype was seen once. J is TRBJ2-1 and V is TRBV12-3 or TRBV12-4, with 12 bases aligning to TRBD2. CDR3 length: 17 amino acids. V shed 5 bases, J shed 0 bases, and the junction held 5 bases outside the gene matches. CDR3 in amino acids: CASSDRTSGTSYNEQFF. The CDR3 region has the DNA TGTGCCAGCAGTGACCGGACTAGCGGGACCTCCTACAATGAGCAGTTCTTC.

The chain uses TRBV7-2 and TRBJ2-3; 8 bases are a match to TRBD2. In germline, CDR1 is SGHTA, CDR2 FQGNSA. The CDR3 length is 14 residues. Trimming at V came to 4 bases and at J to 6 bases, leaving 6 bases not matched to a gene. The CDR3 reads CASSSGLGVDTQYF. The CDR3 region has the DNA TGTGCCAGCAGCTCGGGACTAGGCGTCGATACGCAGTATTTT.

This clonotype has ten or more counts. The junction departs from germline at one end; a sequencing error may be responsible. The rearrangement joins TRBV5-1 to TRBJ1-4; D call uncertain. The CDR3 is 14 residues long. CDR1 SGHRS and CDR2 YFSETQ come from the germline V gene. CDR3 protein: CASSLEGTNEKLFF. CDR3 nucleotide sequence: TGTGCCAGCAGCCTCGAGGGAACTAATGAAAAACTGTTTTTT. Full variable domain (rest looked up from reference TRBV5-1 and TRBJ1-4): KAGVTQTPRYLIKTRGQQVTLSCSPISGHRSVSWYQQTPGQGLQFLFEYFSETQRNKGNFPGRFSGRQFSNSRSEMNVSTLELGDSALYLCASSLEGTNEKLFFGSGTQLSVL.

In this sample, this clonotype turned up a few times. The J gene is TRBJ1-2, the V gene TRBV7-2; possibly TRBD1 for D (6 bases). Trimming pared 3 bases from V and 4 bases from J, leaving 9 bases between. The germline V gene has CDR1 SGHTA and CDR2 FQGNSA. The CDR3 covers 13 residues. CDR3 nucleotide sequence: TGTGCCAGCAGCTTTCTACAGGGCTATGGCTACACCTTC. This sequence encodes CASSFLQGYGYTF.

The chain carries TRBV7-9 and TRBJ2-2; 7 positions agree with TRBD1. After removal of 5 bases from V and 5 bases from J, the junction contained 11 bases not matched to a gene. The CDR3 is made up of 16 amino acids. The germline CDR1 and CDR2 sequences are SEHNR and FQNEAQ (reference sequence). As DNA, the CDR3 is TGTGCCAGCAGCCGGAGAGGGGGCGCGGTAACCGGGGAGCTGTTTTTT. Amino acids: CASSRRGGAVTGELFF.

This chain uses TRBV2 with TRBJ2-5; D gene uncertain. The V end lost 2 bases, the J end lost 0 bases, and 10 bases lay between the germline ends. Germline assignment: CDR1 SNHLY and CDR2 FYNNEI. This CDR3 is 15 amino acids long. CDR3 coding DNA: TGTGCCAGCAGTGAAAGGTATCAGGACCAAGAGACCCAGTACTTC. Protein: CASSERYQDQETQYF.

A single count supports this clonotype. The chain is built from TRBV20-1 and TRBJ1-5, with D perhaps TRBD1 (6 bases). Germline V gene lookup returns CDR1 DFQATT and CDR2 SNEGSKA (reference sequence). The CDR3 has 15 amino acids. V lost 4 bases to trimming and J lost 3 bases, with 16 bases between them. As DNA, the CDR3 is TGCAGTGCTAATACAGGGAGGAACAACAATCAGCCCCAGCATTTT. Translating gives CSANTGRNNNQPQHF.

As to this clonotype: A much larger clone differs by one base, so this may be a read error. Because it lacks the conserved phenylalanine or tryptophan at the end, this CDR3 is likely a read error. The chain has TRBV20-1 and TRBJ2-5; no clear D. V lost 2 bases to trimming and J lost 5 bases, with 12 bases between them. Germline V CDR1 and CDR2: DFQATT, SNEGSKA (reference sequence). The length of the CDR3 is 13 residues. The CDR3 loop reads CSARRTLWETQYS. DNA of the CDR3: TGCAGTGCTAGACGGACGCTCTGGGAGACCCAGTACTCC.

This clonotype showed up many times. The V and J genes are TRBV9 and TRBJ2-3; D gene unclear. Germline CDR1 SGDLS, CDR2 YYNGEE. This CDR3 comprises 15 residues. Deletions cut 7 bases from V and 3 bases from J, with 18 bases between. The DNA for the CDR3 is TGTGCCAGCTCCTGGAGACTTGGTGATACAGATACGCAGTATTTT. Its translation: CASSWRLGDTDTQYF.

The chain uses TRBV6-1 and TRBJ2-3, with TRBD2 matching over 10 bases. The CDR3 length is 15 residues. Germline assignment: CDR1 MNHNS and CDR2 SASEGT. The trim removed 4 bases at V and 7 bases at J, leaving 8 bases unmatched. The CDR3 here is CASSVNSGGLNTQYF. In nucleotides, the CDR3 is TGTGCCAGCAGTGTTAATAGCGGGGGGCTCAATACGCAGTATTTT.

The rearrangement uses TRBV7-9 and TRBJ2-1; 9 bases fit TRBD1. The J call may be mistaken, given a closer DNA end match to TRBJ2-7. Per germline, CDR1 SEHNR and CDR2 FQNEAQ (reference sequence). CDR3 length equals 15 residues. CDR3 nucleotides: TGTGCCAGCGCACAGGGGGCGGGAATATACAATGAGCAGTACTTC. Translated: CASAQGAGIYNEQYF.

The V and J genes are TRBV6-5 and TRBJ2-3; no reliable D call. The length of the CDR3 is 14 residues. Germline V lookup: CDR1 MNHEY, CDR2 SVGAGI. V was pared by 6 bases and J by 3 bases, with 13 bases between. DNA for the CDR3: TGTGCCAGCAGCCCTACTCTTCTTACAGATACGCAGTATTTT. Protein sequence: CASSPTLLTDTQYF.

As for this clonotype: A read error may be the cause here, since a much bigger clone is one base away. The rearrangement links TRBV29-1 to TRBJ2-3; D may match TRBD1 or TRBD2 (5 bases each). Germline V lookup: CDR1 SQVTM, CDR2 ANQGSEA. This CDR3 is 12 amino acids long. DNA of the CDR3: TGCAGCGTGGGGACCCGCACAGGTACGCAGTATTTT. It encodes CSVGTRTGTQYF.

Many counts were recorded for this clonotype. This sequence joins TRBV4-2 and TRBJ1-1; 7 bases match TRBD1. V dropped 1 base and J dropped 2; count of bases not matched to a gene: 10. CDR1 is LGHNA and CDR2 is YNFKEQ in the germline V gene. This CDR3 spans 17 amino acids. The CDR3 reads CASSQVRTGVTNTEAFF. CDR3 sequence (DNA): TGTGCCAGCAGCCAAGTGAGAACAGGGGTCACCAACACTGAAGCTTTCTTT.

Worth noting for this clonotype: One junction end disagrees with the germline gene, perhaps due to a read error. The chain combines TRBV18 with TRBJ2-3, with 8 bases matching TRBD2. The CDR3 covers 16 residues. Germline CDR1 is KGHSH and CDR2 is LQKENI. The CDR3 loop is CASSPLLAGSTDAQYF. In nucleotides, the CDR3 is TGTGCCAGCTCACCACTCCTAGCGGGCAGCACAGATGCGCAGTATTTT.

The J gene is TRBJ2-7, the V gene TRBV20-1; TRBD1 matches 10 bases. J lost 2 bases, V lost 0 bases, and 10 bases had no gene match. Germline values: CDR1 DFQATT, CDR2 SNEGSKA (reference sequence). The CDR3 extends over 17 amino acids. CDR3 sequence: CSARDYLGQGPTYEQYF. CDR3 in DNA: TGCAGTGCTAGAGATTACTTGGGACAGGGGCCAACCTACGAGCAGTACTTC.

This clonotype was recorded many times. This rearrangement joins TRBV29-1 to TRBJ2-1, with D uncertain. This CDR3 spans 13 amino acids. Germline lookup yields CDR1 SQVTM and CDR2 ANQGSEA. As DNA, the CDR3 is TGCAGTGTGTGGGCGAGCTCCTACAATGAGCAGTTCTTC. Translation gives CSVWASSYNEQFF.